One TCR beta chain is described in this entry. The antigen is unknown. The record originates from a study of CD8+ T cells in alopecia areata. General study findings and limits: Especially in alopecia totalis/universalis, lesional scalp showed greater clonality than normal scalp did.

CDR1 is SGHTA and CDR2 is FQGNSA in the germline V gene. The J segment lost 4 bases and the V segment lost 5 bases, leaving 8 bases of the junction unmatched. The CDR3 is 15 amino acids. Sequencing used cDNA as its template, made by extracting RNA and reverse transcribing it. Sequencing used immunoSEQ multiplex PCR; TCRdb keeps in-frame clones, though not all of them. The table shows 100,000 to 120,000 clones, with over 55% occurring only once. The investigators collected lesional scalp punch biopsies and peripheral blood from alopecia areata patients. The sample was NKG2D-low CD8+ T cells sorted from blood. The rearrangement uses TRBV7-2 and TRBJ2-7, with TRBD2 identical over 10 bases. The receptor's source is a human donor with alopecia areata. CDR3 sequence (DNA): TGTGCCAGCAGCAGAGAGACTAGCGGGCTTTACGAGCAGTACTTC. Encoded protein: CASSRETSGLYEQYF.